These 29 T cell receptor beta chains originate from one sample sequenced in a study of identical twins. Via MiXCR, TCRdb re-called the 5' RACE reads, giving one row per CDR3 protein. In the table there are some 790,000 distinct CDR3 sequences, 15% to 20% of which are singletons. Separately, the same data were catalogued under a study of T cells expressing NK-cell markers.

Sequencing used PBMCs. The source is a woman aged 18-29 years in good health.

This clonotype has more than one count but fewer than ten. The V and J genes are TRBV6-5 and TRBJ2-7; tentatively, D is TRBD2 (6 bases). The length of the CDR3 is 12 residues. Germline V lookup: CDR1 MNHEY, CDR2 SVGAGI. Trimming took off 7 bases at V and 7 bases at J, with 14 bases between the two ends. The CDR3 coding sequence is TGTGCCAGCAAGACTAGTTCGGTTGAGCAGTACTTC. As protein: CASKTSSVEQYF.

V and J are TRBV5-5 and TRBJ2-3; TRBD2 matches at 7 bases. The CDR3 runs to 18 residues. V shed 2 bases and J 5 bases; nucleotides not matched to a gene: 17. Germline V gene lookup returns CDR1 SGHKS and CDR2 YYEKEE (reference sequence). CDR3 DNA sequence: TGTGCCAGCAGCTTTCTCGTGTCTAGCGGTTCCATGGGAGATACGCAGTATTTT. This translates into CASSFLVSSGSMGDTQYF.

This clonotype was recorded at least ten times. The chain carries TRBV6-5 and TRBJ1-2, with D possibly TRBD1 on 5 matching bases. CDR1 is MNHEY and CDR2 is SVGAGI in the germline V gene. V lost 2 bases to trimming and J lost 8 bases, with 9 bases between them. This CDR3 contains 12 residues. Here the CDR3 DNA reads TGTGCCAGCAGTTACGCCGGGGGGGGCTACACCTTC. Translated: CASSYAGGGYTF.

This clonotype has a count of ten or more. The rearrangement joins TRBV7-9 to TRBJ2-5; TRBD2 matches at 7 bases. Germline V gives CDR1 SEHNR, CDR2 FQNEAQ (reference sequence). The CDR3 totals 16 residues. J lost 2 bases, V lost 1 base, and 7 bases had no gene match. CDR3 protein: CASSLGASGIQETQYF. CDR3 bases: TGTGCCAGCAGCTTAGGGGCTAGCGGAATTCAAGAGACCCAGTACTTC.

Details on this clonotype: No conserved phenylalanine or tryptophan is present at the end of the CDR3, so a read error is the likely explanation. It is unclear where the CDR3 begins or ends on the DNA, so no DNA is shown, and the CDR3 is as TCRdb lists it. This chain links TRBV7-2 with TRBJ2-1; the table's D gene call, TRBD2, was not cross checked with the DNA. The CDR3 contains 12 residues when both ends are counted. Germline-derived CDR1 and CDR2 are SGHTA and FQGNSA. CDR3 residues: CASSSTGGKEFS.

This clonotype was found a few times. The J gene is TRBJ2-7, the V gene TRBV20-1, with 11 bases aligning to TRBD2. Germline assignment: CDR1 DFQATT and CDR2 SNEGSKA (reference sequence). V lost 3 bases and J lost 0; bases outside the gene matches: 4. This CDR3 contains 15 residues. The CDR3 nucleotides read TGCAGTGCTAGCGGTAGCGGGGGGGCCTCCTACGAGCAGTACTTC. The encoded protein is CSASGSGGASYEQYF.

This clonotype has just a few counts. V is TRBV20-1 and J is TRBJ2-2; 7 bases fit TRBD2. The CDR3 length is 14 residues. J was trimmed by 2 bases and V by 4 bases; bases with no gene match: 4. The V gene's germline CDR1 is DFQATT and CDR2 SNEGSKA (reference sequence). CDR3 DNA sequence: TGCAGTGCTACCGGGACTAAAAACACCGGGGAGCTGTTTTTT. Translation gives CSATGTKNTGELFF.

The V gene is TRBV6-5, the J gene TRBJ2-1; D not resolved. CDR3 length: 14 amino acids. Germline-derived CDR1 and CDR2 are MNHEY and SVGAGI. Trimming took off 3 bases at V and 4 bases at J, with 10 bases between the two ends. The CDR3 protein is CASSYNRPYNEQFF. The CDR3 coding sequence is TGTGCCAGCAGTTATAACAGACCTTACAATGAGCAGTTCTTC.

The V call is TRBV4-3, the J call TRBJ2-5; 12 nucleotides agree with TRBD2. CDR3 size: 17 residues. The germline CDR1 and CDR2 sequences are LGHNA and YSLEER. Unmatched junction bases numbered 7, after V lost 0 bases and J lost 5 bases. CDR3 region: CASSQDSLAGGPETQYF. CDR3 DNA sequence: TGCGCCAGCAGCCAAGATTCGCTAGCGGGAGGGCCTGAGACCCAGTACTTC.

This clonotype occurred a few times. This sequence joins TRBV6-6 and TRBJ2-7; no firm D call. Trimming left V 6 bases short and J 0 bases short, with 9 bases between. The CDR3 runs 13 residues. From germline, CDR1 is MNHNY and CDR2 SVGAGI (reference sequence). The CDR3 coding sequence is TGTGCCAGCAGACCGGCTCTCTCCTACGAGCAGTACTTC. Its translation is CASRPALSYEQYF.

This chain connects TRBV29-1 to TRBJ2-5; unclear D gene. Germline V gives CDR1 SQVTM, CDR2 ANQGSEA. V lost 1 base and J lost 5, with 5 bases in between. CDR3 length: 11 residues. The CDR3 nucleotides read TGCAGCGTTGAAGGGTATGAGACCCAGTACTTC. Its translation: CSVEGYETQYF.

V is TRBV7-9 and J is TRBJ2-5; 8 bases are a match to TRBD2. The V segment lost 5 bases and the J segment 5 bases; nucleotides outside the gene matches: 7. The CDR3 is made up of 14 amino acids. Germline CDR1 and CDR2: SEHNR and FQNEAQ (reference sequence). The CDR3 DNA is TGTGCCAGCAGCGATACAGCGGGAGAGGAGACCCAGTACTTC. This sequence encodes CASSDTAGEETQYF.

The sample holds a few counts of this clonotype. The rearrangement uses TRBV18 and TRBJ2-7, with 7 bases identical to TRBD2. CDR1 and CDR2 (germline): KGHSH, LQKENI. The CDR3 length is 18 residues. The trim removed 6 bases at V and 4 bases at J, leaving 21 bases unmatched. The CDR3 sequence: CASSPSGTASGRIYEQYF. CDR3 DNA sequence: TGTGCCAGCTCTCCCTCCGGTACAGCTAGCGGTAGGATTTACGAGCAGTACTTC.

V gene TRBV5-6 combines with J gene TRBJ2-5; the match to TRBD2 covers 10 bases. CDR3 length: 14 residues. Germline trimming cut 4 bases from V and 4 bases from J; bases unmatched to any gene: 4. Germline V gene data show CDR1 as SGHDT and CDR2 as YYEEEE. CDR3 protein: CASSDIAGGETQYF. The DNA for the CDR3 is TGTGCCAGCAGCGATATAGCGGGGGGAGAGACCCAGTACTTC. Together with reference TRBV5-6 and TRBJ2-5, the CDR3 gives the full variable domain: DAGVTQSPTHLIKTRGQQVTLRCSPKSGHDTVSWYQQALGQGPQFIFQYYEEEERQRGNFPDRFSGHQFPNYSSELNVNALLLGDSALYLCASSDIAGGETQYFGPGTRLLVL.

This clonotype was detected ten times or more. The chain links TRBV20-1 to TRBJ2-7; the D gene is possibly TRBD1 (7 bases). Germline V CDR1 and CDR2: DFQATT, SNEGSKA (reference sequence). The CDR3 has 12 amino acids. V dropped 1 base and J dropped 6 bases, with 10 bases sitting between them. The CDR3 region has the DNA TGCAGTGCTAGAGCTCAGGGGGGCGAGCAGTACTTC. Residues: CSARAQGGEQYF.

This clonotype was seen a few times. The rearrangement links TRBV4-1 to TRBJ1-1, with D unresolved. This CDR3 is 15 amino acids long. CDR1 and CDR2 (germline): MGHRA, YSYEKL. V shed 0 bases and J shed 1 base, with 9 bases lying between them. The CDR3 sequence is CASSQDRRQNTEAFF. As DNA, the CDR3 is TGCGCCAGCAGCCAAGATCGCCGCCAGAACACTGAAGCTTTCTTT.

At least ten counts were recorded for this clonotype. The rearrangement joins TRBV5-1 to TRBJ1-2; no clear D gene. V shed 1 base and J shed 8 bases, with 15 bases lying between them. CDR3 length: 14 residues. Germline V gives CDR1 SGHRS, CDR2 YFSETQ. The CDR3 is CASSLFVGQRGYTF. CDR3 in DNA: TGCGCCAGCAGCTTGTTCGTAGGGCAGCGAGGCTACACCTTC. The complete variable domain, with remaining parts taken from reference TRBV5-1 and TRBJ1-2, reads KAGVTQTPRYLIKTRGQQVTLSCSPISGHRSVSWYQQTPGQGLQFLFEYFSETQRNKGNFPGRFSGRQFSNSRSEMNVSTLELGDSALYLCASSLFVGQRGYTFGSGTRLTVV.

The rearrangement uses TRBV7-8 and TRBJ2-3, with D tentatively TRBD1 (5 bases). V dropped 6 bases and J dropped 0 bases, with 13 bases sitting between them. The CDR3 runs to 15 residues. Germline V lookup: CDR1 SGHVS, CDR2 FQNEAQ. The CDR3 is CASRDGHLSTDTQYF. The CDR3 bases are TGTGCCAGCAGGGACGGACATCTTAGCACAGATACGCAGTATTTT.

This clonotype was counted at least ten times. The chain recombines TRBV12-3 or TRBV12-4 with TRBJ1-1, with D maybe TRBD1 (5 bases). The length of the CDR3 is 14 residues. Trimming left V 6 bases short and J 0 bases short, with 11 bases between. The CDR3 reads CASRVTGLNTEAFF. Here the CDR3 DNA reads TGTGCCAGCAGGGTTACAGGACTGAACACTGAAGCTTTCTTT.

This clonotype was observed a few times. The V call is TRBV10-3, the J call TRBJ1-2, with D unclear. V was clipped by 6 bases and J by 8 bases, with 16 bases between them. CDR1 ENHRY and CDR2 SYGVKD come from the germline V gene. CDR3 size: 13 residues. The CDR3 DNA follows: TGTGCCATCAGCGAGACCTTGATTATGGGCTACACCTTC. Its translation: CAISETLIMGYTF.

J is TRBJ2-1 and V is TRBV7-2; 8 nucleotides line up with TRBD2. Germline CDR1 SGHTA, CDR2 FQGNSA. This CDR3 has 18 amino acids. The J segment lost 0 bases and the V segment lost 0 bases, leaving 7 bases of the junction unmatched. CDR3 in amino acids: CASSLATLAGVSYNEQFF. The CDR3 bases are TGTGCCAGCAGCTTAGCGACGCTAGCGGGCGTCTCCTACAATGAGCAGTTCTTC.

V is TRBV5-1 and J is TRBJ2-7; D may be TRBD1 (5 bases). V was pared by 4 bases and J by 1 base, with 15 bases between. The CDR3 covers 15 residues. Germline V lookup: CDR1 SGHRS, CDR2 YFSETQ. CDR3 loop: CASSESPTASYEQYF. The CDR3 region has the DNA TGCGCCAGCAGCGAAAGTCCGACAGCTTCCTACGAGCAGTACTTC. Full variable domain (rest looked up from reference TRBV5-1 and TRBJ2-7): KAGVTQTPRYLIKTRGQQVTLSCSPISGHRSVSWYQQTPGQGLQFLFEYFSETQRNKGNFPGRFSGRQFSNSRSEMNVSTLELGDSALYLCASSESPTASYEQYFGPGTRLTVT.

V usage is TRBV4-2 and J usage is TRBJ2-7; perhaps TRBD1 as D (6 bases). The germline V and J ends were trimmed by 1 base and 4 bases, with 14 bases remaining between them. From germline, CDR1 is LGHNA and CDR2 YNFKEQ. CDR3 size: 15 residues. The CDR3 nucleotides read TGTGCCAGCAGCCAAGTTTCGGGACAAGGTTACGAGCAGTACTTC. Protein sequence: CASSQVSGQGYEQYF.

This clonotype was counted a few times. The chain combines TRBV5-1 with TRBJ2-1, with D possibly TRBD2 on 5 matching bases. V lost 2 bases and J 7 bases, leaving 10 bases between the germline ends. Germline values: CDR1 SGHRS, CDR2 YFSETQ. The CDR3 runs to 13 residues. DNA of the CDR3: TGCGCCAGCAGCTTCGGACTGCGGAATGAGCAGTTCTTC. This encodes CASSFGLRNEQFF.

This clonotype has only a few counts. J is TRBJ1-4 and V is TRBV10-3; D is undetermined. This CDR3 is built from 15 residues. Germline-derived CDR1 and CDR2 are ENHRY and SYGVKD. The germline V and J ends were trimmed by 3 bases and 5 bases, with 13 bases remaining between them. The CDR3 bases are TGTGCCATCAGTGATGCCGGGAGTAGGAATGAAAAACTGTTTTTT. It encodes CAISDAGSRNEKLFF.

V and J are TRBV12-3 or TRBV12-4 and TRBJ1-3; TRBD1 might be the D (5 bases). The V gene lost 4 bases and the J gene lost 0 bases, with 10 bases spanning the gap. The CDR3 has 15 amino acids. The CDR3 is CASSSPGSSGNTIYF. DNA for the CDR3: TGTGCCAGCAGTTCGCCAGGGAGCTCTGGAAACACCATATATTTT.

The J gene is TRBJ2-1, the V gene TRBV6-2 or TRBV6-3, with TRBD1 as a possible D gene (5 bases). V was shortened by 4 bases and J by 0 bases, with 10 bases between the two germline ends. CDR1 is MNHEY, CDR2 SVGEGT, per germline. This CDR3 is 15 amino acids long. CDR3 residues: CASSFGHNSYNEQFF. As DNA, the CDR3 is TGTGCCAGCAGTTTCGGACACAACTCCTACAATGAGCAGTTCTTC.

This clonotype came up many times. J is TRBJ2-7 and V is TRBV12-3 or TRBV12-4, with unresolved D. The germline V and J ends were trimmed by 2 bases and 6 bases, with 14 bases remaining between them. This CDR3 spans 14 amino acids. The CDR3 protein is CASSLWSTSIEQYF. Written as DNA, the CDR3 is TGTGCCAGCAGTTTATGGTCAACCAGTATCGAGCAGTACTTC.

The chain has TRBV10-3 and TRBJ2-7; D is ambiguous. V was clipped by 0 bases and J by 2 bases, with 11 bases between them. Germline lookup yields CDR1 ENHRY and CDR2 SYGVKD. The length of the CDR3 is 15 residues. CDR3 sequence reads: CAISESLPGAYEQYF. CDR3 bases: TGTGCCATCAGTGAGTCCCTCCCTGGCGCCTACGAGCAGTACTTC.